This paragraph reports one T cell receptor beta chain. The sample's time point: pre-sensitization, week 0. Treatment indicated: therapeutic diphenylcyclopropenone sensitization with weekly scalp DPC. Whole blood, unfractionated, served as the material for total RNA extraction. This entry belongs to a study of human T cells and chemical hapten exposure. Trimming removed 5 bases from V and 13 bases from J, with 28 bases in between. Germline V gene lookup returns CDR1 SGHTA and CDR2 FQGNSA. The CDR3 contains 16 residues. MiXCR was run by TCRdb on the RACE reads, yielding one entry per CDR3 protein. The sample includes about 51,000 distinct CDR3 sequences, about 9.4% of them seen just once.

This chain links TRBV7-2 with TRBJ2-3, with D tentatively TRBD2 (6 bases). Here the sequenced sample was whole blood, taken in connection with sensitization to the hapten diphenylcyclopropenone (DPC). The source of this sequence is a woman aged 40 to 55 with alopecia areata. Some clones in this sample may be carry-over from other donors' samples. As DNA, the CDR3 is TGTGCCAGCAGCCCAGTCTTTGGGACTCCGCCTAGAGGGGAGTATTTT. It is translated as CASSPVFGTPPRGEYF.